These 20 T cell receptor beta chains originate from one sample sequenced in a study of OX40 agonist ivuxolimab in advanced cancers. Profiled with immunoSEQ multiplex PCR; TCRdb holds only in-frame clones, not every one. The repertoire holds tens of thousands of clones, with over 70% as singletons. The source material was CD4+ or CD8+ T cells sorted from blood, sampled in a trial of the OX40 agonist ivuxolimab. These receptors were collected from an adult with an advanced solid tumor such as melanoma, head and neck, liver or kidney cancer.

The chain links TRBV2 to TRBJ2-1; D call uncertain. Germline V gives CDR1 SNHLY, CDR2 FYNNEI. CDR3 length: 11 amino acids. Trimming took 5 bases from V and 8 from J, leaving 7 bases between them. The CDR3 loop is CASSLLDEQFF. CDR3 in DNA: TGTGCCAGCAGTCTTCTCGATGAGCAGTTCTTC.

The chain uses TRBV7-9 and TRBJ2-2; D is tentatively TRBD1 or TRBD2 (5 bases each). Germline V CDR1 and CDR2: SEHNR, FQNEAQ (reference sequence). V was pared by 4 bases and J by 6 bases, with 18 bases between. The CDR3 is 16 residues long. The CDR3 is CASSYSRDAGSGELFF. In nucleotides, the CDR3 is TGTGCCAGCAGCTACTCCCGGGACGCCGGGTCCGGGGAGCTGTTTTTT.

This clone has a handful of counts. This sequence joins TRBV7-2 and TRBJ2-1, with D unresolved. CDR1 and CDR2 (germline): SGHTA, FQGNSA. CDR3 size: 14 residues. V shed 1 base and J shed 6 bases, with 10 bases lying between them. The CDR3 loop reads CASSLGDPFNEQFF. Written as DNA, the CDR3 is TGTGCCAGCAGCTTAGGAGACCCCTTCAATGAGCAGTTCTTC.

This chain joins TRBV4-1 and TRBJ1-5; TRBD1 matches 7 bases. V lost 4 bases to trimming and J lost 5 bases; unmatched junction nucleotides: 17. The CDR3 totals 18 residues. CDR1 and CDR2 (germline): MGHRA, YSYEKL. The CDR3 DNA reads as TGCGCCAGCAGCCGCTTGCCCGGGGGCAGGGGGAGTGATCAGCCCCAGCATTTT. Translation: CASSRLPGGRGSDQPQHF.

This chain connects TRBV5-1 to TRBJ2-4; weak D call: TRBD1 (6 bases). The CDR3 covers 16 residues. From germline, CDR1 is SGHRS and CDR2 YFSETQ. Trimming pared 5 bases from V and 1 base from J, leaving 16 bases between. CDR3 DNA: TGCGCCAGCAGTTCCCAGGGGACGACTGCCAAAAACATTCAGTACTTC. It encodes CASSSQGTTAKNIQYF.

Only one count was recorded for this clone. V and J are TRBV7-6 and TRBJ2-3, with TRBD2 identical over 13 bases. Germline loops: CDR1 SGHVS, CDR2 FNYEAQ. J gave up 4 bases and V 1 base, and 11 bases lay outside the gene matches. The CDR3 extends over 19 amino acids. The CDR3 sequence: CASSLVHRTSGGAADTQYF. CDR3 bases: TGTGCCAGCAGCTTAGTTCATAGAACTAGCGGGGGGGCCGCAGATACGCAGTATTTT. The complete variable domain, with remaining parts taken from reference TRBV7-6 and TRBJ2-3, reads GAGVSQSPRYKVTKRGQDVALRCDPISGHVSLYWYRQALGQGPEFLTYFNYEAQQDKSGLPNDRFSAERPEGSISTLTIQRTEQRDSAMYRCASSLVHRTSGGAADTQYFGPGTRLTVL.

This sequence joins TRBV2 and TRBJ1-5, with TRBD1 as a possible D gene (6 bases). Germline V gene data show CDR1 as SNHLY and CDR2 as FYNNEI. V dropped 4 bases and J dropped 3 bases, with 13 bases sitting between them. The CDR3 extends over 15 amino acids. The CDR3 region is CASSVAGGPNQPQHF. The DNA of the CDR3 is TGTGCCAGCAGTGTGGCGGGGGGCCCCAATCAGCCCCAGCATTTT.

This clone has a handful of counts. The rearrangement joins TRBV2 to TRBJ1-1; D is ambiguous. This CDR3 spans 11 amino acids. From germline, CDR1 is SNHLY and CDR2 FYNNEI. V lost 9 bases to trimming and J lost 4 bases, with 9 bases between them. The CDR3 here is CARSGSTEAFF. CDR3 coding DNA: TGTGCCAGGTCGGGGTCCACTGAAGCTTTCTTT. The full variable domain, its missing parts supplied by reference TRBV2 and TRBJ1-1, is EPEVTQTPSHQVTQMGQEVILRCVPISNHLYFYWYRQILGQKVEFLVSFYNNEISEKSEIFDDQFSVERPDGSNFTLKIRSTKLEDSAMYFCARSGSTEAFFGQGTRLTVV.

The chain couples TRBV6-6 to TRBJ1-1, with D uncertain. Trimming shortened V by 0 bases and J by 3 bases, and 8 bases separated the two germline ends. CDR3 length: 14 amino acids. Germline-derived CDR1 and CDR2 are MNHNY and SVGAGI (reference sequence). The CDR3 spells CASSYSTAYTEAFF. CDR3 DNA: TGTGCCAGCAGTTACTCGACTGCTTACACTGAAGCTTTCTTT.

The CDR3 reads CASSLWQGAIEVKNIQYF. The CDR3 nucleotides read TGTGCCAGCAGCTTGTGGCAGGGGGCGATAGAGGTCAAAAACATTCAGTACTTC. J is TRBJ2-4 and V is TRBV5-6, with 8 bases aligning to TRBD1. In germline, CDR1 is SGHDT, CDR2 YYEEEE. This CDR3 region has 18 residues. J lost 3 bases, V lost 1 base, and 12 bases had no gene match.

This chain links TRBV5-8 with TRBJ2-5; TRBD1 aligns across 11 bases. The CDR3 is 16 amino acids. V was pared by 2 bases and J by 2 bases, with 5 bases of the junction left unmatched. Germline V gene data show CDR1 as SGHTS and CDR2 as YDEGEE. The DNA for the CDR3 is TGTGCCAGCAGCTTAGCCGGGACAGGGGGACAAGAGACCCAGTACTTC. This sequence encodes CASSLAGTGGQETQYF. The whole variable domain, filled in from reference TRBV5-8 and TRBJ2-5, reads EAGVTQSPTHLIKTRGQQATLRCSPISGHTSVYWYQQALGLGLQFLLWYDEGEERNRGNFPPRFSGRQFPNYSSELNVNALELEDSALYLCASSLAGTGGQETQYFGPGTRLLVL.

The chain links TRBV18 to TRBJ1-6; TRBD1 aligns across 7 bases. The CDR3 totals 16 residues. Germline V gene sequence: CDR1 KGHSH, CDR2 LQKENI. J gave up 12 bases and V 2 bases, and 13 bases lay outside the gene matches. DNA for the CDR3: TGTGCCAGCTCACCAGTATTACAGGGGCCCGCCTTACCCCTCCACTTT. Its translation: CASSPVLQGPALPLHF.

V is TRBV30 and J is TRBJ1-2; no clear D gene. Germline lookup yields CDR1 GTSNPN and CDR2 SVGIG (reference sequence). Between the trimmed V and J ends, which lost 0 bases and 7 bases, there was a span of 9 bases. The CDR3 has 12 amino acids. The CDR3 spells CAWSVGGPGYTF. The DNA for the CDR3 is TGTGCCTGGAGTGTAGGAGGGCCTGGCTACACCTTC.

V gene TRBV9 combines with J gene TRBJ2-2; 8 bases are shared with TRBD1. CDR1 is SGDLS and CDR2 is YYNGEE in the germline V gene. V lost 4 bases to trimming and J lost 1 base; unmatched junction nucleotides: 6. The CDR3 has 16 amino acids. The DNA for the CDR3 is TGTGCCAGCAGCCCCCGCGGGACAGGGAACACCGGGGAGCTGTTTTTT. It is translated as CASSPRGTGNTGELFF. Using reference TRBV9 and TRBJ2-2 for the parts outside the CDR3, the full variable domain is DSGVTQTPKHLITATGQRVTLRCSPRSGDLSVYWYQQSLDQGLQFLIQYYNGEERAKGNILERFSAQQFPDLHSELNLSSLELGDSALYFCASSPRGTGNTGELFFGEGSRLTVL.

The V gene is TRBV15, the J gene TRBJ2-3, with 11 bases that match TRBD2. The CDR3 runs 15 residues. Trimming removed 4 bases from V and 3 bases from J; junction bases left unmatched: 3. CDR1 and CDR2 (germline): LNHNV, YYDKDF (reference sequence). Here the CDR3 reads CATSNLAGGTDTQYF. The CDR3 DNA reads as TGTGCCACCAGCAACCTAGCGGGAGGTACAGATACGCAGTATTTT.

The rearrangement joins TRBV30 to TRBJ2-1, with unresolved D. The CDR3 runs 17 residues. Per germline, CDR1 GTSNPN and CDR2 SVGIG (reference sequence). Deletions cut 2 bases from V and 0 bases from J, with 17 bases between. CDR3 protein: CAWSLRILSSSYNEQFF. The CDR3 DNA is TGTGCCTGGAGTCTTAGAATCCTGTCGAGCTCCTACAATGAGCAGTTCTTC.

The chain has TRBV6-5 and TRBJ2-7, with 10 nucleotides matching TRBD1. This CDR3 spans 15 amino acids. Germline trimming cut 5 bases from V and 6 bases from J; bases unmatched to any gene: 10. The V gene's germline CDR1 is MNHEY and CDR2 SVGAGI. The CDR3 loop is CASSQPGTGEGEQYF. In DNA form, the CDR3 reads TGTGCCAGCAGTCAGCCCGGGACAGGGGAGGGCGAGCAGTACTTC.

The CDR3 protein is CASRTTGGDYGYTF. The CDR3 DNA is TGTGCCAGCAGAACGACGGGGGGAGACTATGGCTACACCTTC. This sequence joins TRBV6-6 and TRBJ1-2; D is possibly TRBD1 (5 bases). V gave up 6 bases and J gave up 3 bases, with 14 bases separating them. Germline CDR1 is MNHNY and CDR2 is SVGAGI (reference sequence). The CDR3 loop spans 14 amino acids.

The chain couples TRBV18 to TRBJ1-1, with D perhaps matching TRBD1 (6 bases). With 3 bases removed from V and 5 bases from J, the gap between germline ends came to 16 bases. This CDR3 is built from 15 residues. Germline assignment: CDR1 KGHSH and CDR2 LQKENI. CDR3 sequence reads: CASSPPSIRGTEAFF. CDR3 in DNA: TGTGCCAGCTCACCTCCGTCGATTAGGGGGACTGAAGCTTTCTTT. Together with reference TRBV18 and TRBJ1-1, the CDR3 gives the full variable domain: NAGVMQNPRHLVRRRGQEARLRCSPMKGHSHVYWYRQLPEEGLKFMVYLQKENIIDESGMPKERFSAEFPKEGPSILRIQQVVRGDSAAYFCASSPPSIRGTEAFFGQGTRLTVV.

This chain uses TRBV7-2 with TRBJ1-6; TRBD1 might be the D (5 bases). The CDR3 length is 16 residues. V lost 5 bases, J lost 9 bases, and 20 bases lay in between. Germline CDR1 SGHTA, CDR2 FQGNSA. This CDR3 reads CASSKGPSLPSSPLHF. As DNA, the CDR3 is TGTGCCAGCAGCAAGGGACCGTCACTCCCTAGTTCACCCCTCCACTTT.